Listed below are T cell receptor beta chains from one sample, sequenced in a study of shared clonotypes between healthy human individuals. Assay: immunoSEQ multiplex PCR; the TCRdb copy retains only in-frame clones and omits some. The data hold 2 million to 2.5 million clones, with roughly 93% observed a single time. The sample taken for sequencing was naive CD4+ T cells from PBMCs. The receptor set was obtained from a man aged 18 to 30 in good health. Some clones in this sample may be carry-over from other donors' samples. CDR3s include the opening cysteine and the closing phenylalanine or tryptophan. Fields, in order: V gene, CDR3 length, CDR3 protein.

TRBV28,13,CASRIGRKNEQFF
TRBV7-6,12,CASSTVTDTQYF
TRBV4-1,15,CASSRGTVKVYEQYF
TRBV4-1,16,CASSQTPGATKNIQYF
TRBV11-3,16,CASSLEYTGRQETQYF
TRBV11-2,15,CASSPLNGNTGELFF
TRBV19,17,CASSIRTAALLYTEAFF
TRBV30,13,CAWSESMNTEAFF
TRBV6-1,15,CASLTGRGGGNTIYF
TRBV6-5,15,CASSRAGGGRDEQYF
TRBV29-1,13,CSVLGRRAYEQYF
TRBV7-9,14,CASSFSGSGDTQYF
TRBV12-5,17,CASGLVLGRGLLGEQYF
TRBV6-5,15,CATSPQGGYNQPQHF
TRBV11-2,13,CASSAQGARGYTF